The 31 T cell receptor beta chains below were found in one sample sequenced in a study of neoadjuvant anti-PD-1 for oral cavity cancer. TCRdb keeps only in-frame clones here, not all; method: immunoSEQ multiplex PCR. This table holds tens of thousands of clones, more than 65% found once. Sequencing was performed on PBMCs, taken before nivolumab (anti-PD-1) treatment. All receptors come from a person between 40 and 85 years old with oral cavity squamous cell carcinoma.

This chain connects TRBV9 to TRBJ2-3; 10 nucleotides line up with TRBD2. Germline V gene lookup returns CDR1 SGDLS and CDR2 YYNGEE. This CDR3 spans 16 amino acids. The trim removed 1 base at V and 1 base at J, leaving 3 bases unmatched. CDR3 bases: TGTGCCAGCAGCGTAACAGCGGGGGGGCGCACAGATACGCAGTATTTT. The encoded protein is CASSVTAGGRTDTQYF.

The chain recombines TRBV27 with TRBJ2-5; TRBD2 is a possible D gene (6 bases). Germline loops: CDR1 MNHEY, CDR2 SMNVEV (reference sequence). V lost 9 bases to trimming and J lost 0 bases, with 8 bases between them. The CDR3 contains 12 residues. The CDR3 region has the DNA TGTGCCAGTGGGGGGTACCAAGAGACCCAGTACTTC. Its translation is CASGGYQETQYF.

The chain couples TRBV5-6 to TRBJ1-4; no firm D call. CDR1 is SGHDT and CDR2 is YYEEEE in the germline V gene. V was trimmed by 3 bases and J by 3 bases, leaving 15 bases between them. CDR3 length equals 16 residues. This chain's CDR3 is CASSSLSGVANEKLFF. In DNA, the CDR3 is TGTGCCAGCAGCTCCCTTTCCGGGGTGGCTAATGAAAAACTGTTTTTT. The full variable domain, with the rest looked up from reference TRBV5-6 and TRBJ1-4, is DAGVTQSPTHLIKTRGQQVTLRCSPKSGHDTVSWYQQALGQGPQFIFQYYEEEERQRGNFPDRFSGHQFPNYSSELNVNALLLGDSALYLCASSSLSGVANEKLFFGSGTQLSVL.

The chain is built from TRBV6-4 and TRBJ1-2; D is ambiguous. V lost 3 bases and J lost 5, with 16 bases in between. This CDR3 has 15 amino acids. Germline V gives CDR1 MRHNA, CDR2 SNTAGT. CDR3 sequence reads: CASSEGNPTVYGYTF. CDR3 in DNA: TGTGCCAGCAGTGAAGGGAACCCCACTGTGTATGGCTACACCTTC.

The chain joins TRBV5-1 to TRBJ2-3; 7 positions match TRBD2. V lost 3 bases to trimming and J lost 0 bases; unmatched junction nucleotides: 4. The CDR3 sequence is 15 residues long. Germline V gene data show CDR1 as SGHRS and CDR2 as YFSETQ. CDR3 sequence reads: CASSSSGTSTDTQYF. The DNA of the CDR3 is TGCGCCAGCAGCTCTAGCGGAACTAGCACAGATACGCAGTATTTT. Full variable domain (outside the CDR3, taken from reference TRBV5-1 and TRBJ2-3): KAGVTQTPRYLIKTRGQQVTLSCSPISGHRSVSWYQQTPGQGLQFLFEYFSETQRNKGNFPGRFSGRQFSNSRSEMNVSTLELGDSALYLCASSSSGTSTDTQYFGPGTRLTVL.

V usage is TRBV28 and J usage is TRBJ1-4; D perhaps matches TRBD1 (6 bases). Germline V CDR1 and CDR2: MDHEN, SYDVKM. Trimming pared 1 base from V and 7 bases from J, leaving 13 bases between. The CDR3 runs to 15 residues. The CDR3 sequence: CASSLSRGAIEKLFF. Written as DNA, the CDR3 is TGTGCCAGCAGTTTATCACGGGGGGCAATTGAAAAACTGTTTTTT.

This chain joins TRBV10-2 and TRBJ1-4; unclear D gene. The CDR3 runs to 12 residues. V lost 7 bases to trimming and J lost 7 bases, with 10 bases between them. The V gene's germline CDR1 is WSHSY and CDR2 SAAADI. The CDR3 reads CASTDKPEKLFF. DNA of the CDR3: TGCGCCAGCACCGATAAACCTGAAAAACTGTTTTTT.

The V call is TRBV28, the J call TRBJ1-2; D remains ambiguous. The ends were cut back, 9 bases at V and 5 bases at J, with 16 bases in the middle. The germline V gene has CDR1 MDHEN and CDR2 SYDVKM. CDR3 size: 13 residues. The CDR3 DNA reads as TGTGCCAGTAGCCCTGAGGCCGTGTATGGCTACACCTTC. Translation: CASSPEAVYGYTF.

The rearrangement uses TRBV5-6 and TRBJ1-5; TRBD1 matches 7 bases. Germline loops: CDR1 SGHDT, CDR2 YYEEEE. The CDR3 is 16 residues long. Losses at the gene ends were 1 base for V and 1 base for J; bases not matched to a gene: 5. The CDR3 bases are TGTGCCAGCAGCTTGCAGGGGGGCGAGAGCAATCAGCCCCAGCATTTT. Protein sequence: CASSLQGGESNQPQHF.

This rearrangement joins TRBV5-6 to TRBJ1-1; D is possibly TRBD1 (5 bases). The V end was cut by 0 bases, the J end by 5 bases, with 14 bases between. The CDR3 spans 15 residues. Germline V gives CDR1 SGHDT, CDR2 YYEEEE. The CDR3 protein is CASSLVPGEGTEAFF. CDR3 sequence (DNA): TGTGCCAGCAGCTTGGTTCCGGGGGAGGGGACTGAAGCTTTCTTT.

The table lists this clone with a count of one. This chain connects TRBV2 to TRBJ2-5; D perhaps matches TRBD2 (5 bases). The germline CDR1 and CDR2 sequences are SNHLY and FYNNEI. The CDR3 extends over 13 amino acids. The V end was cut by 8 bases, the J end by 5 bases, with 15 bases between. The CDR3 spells CASRYLATETQYF. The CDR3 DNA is TGTGCCAGCCGGTACTTAGCGACGGAGACCCAGTACTTC.

CDR3 sequence reads: CASSDSGRSDSPLHF. Written as DNA, the CDR3 is TGTGCCAGCAGTGACTCGGGACGGAGTGATTCACCCCTCCACTTT. This rearrangement joins TRBV6-1 to TRBJ1-6, with D possibly matching TRBD1 (5 bases). The CDR3 consists of 15 residues. CDR1 MNHNS and CDR2 SASEGT come from the germline V gene. V was pared by 3 bases and J by 8 bases, with 14 bases between.

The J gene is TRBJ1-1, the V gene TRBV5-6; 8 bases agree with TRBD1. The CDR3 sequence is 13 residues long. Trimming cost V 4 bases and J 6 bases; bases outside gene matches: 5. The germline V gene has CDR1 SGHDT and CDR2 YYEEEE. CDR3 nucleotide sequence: TGTGCCAGCAGCCCCAGACAGGGGTCTGAAGCTTTCTTT. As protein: CASSPRQGSEAFF.

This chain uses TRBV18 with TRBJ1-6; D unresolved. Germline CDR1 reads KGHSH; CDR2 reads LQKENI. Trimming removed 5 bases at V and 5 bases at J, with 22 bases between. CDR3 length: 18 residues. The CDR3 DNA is TGTGCCAGCTCATTTTTTCCTGTCCGGGCTGAAGATAATTCACCCCTCCACTTT. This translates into CASSFFPVRAEDNSPLHF.

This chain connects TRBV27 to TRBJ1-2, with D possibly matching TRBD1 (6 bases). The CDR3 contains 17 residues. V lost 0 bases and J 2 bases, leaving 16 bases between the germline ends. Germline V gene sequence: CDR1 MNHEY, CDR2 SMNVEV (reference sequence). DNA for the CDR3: TGTGCCAGCAGTTTATCGATCGGGGCAGGGGAGAACTATGGCTACACCTTC. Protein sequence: CASSLSIGAGENYGYTF.

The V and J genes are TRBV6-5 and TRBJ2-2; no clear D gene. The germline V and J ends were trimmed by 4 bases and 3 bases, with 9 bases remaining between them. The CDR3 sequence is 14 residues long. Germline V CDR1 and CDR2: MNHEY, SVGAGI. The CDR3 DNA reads TGTGCCAGCAGTTCGGGCACCTACACCGGGGAGCTGTTTTTT. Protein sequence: CASSSGTYTGELFF.

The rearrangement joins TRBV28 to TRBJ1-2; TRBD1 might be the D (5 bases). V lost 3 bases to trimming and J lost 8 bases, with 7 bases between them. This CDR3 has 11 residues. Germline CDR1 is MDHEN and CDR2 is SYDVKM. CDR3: CASSFRDGYTF. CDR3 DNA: TGTGCCAGCAGTTTCAGGGACGGCTACACCTTC.

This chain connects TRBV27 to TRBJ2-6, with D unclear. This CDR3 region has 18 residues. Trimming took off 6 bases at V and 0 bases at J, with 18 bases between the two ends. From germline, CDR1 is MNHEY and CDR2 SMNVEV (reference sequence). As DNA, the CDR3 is TGTGCCAGCAGCCCAAGGGCAGCCGTGTACTCTGGGGCCAACGTCCTGACTTTC. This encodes CASSPRAAVYSGANVLTF.

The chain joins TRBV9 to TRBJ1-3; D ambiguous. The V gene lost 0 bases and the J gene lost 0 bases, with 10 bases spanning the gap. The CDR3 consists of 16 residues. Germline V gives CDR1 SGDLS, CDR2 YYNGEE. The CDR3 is CASSVGGLSSGNTIYF. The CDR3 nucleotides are TGTGCCAGCAGCGTAGGAGGGCTTAGCTCTGGAAACACCATATATTTT.

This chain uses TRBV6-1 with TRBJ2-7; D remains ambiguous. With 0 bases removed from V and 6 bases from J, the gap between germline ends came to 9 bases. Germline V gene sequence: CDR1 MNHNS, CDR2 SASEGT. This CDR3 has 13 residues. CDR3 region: CASSEAHGFEQYF. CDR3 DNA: TGTGCCAGCAGTGAAGCGCATGGGTTCGAGCAGTACTTC.

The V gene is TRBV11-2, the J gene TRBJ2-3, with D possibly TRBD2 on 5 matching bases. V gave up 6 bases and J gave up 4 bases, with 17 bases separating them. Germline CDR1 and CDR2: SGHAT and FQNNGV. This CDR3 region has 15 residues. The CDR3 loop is CASRGSAPLPDTQYF. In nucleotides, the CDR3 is TGTGCCAGCAGAGGTAGCGCCCCCCTCCCAGATACGCAGTATTTT.

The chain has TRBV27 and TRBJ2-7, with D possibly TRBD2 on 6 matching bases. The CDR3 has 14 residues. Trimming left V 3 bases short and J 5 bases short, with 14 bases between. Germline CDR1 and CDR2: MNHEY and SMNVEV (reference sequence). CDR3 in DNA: TGTGCCAGCAGTTTCTTTGAATCTAGCGACGAGCAGTACTTC. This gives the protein CASSFFESSDEQYF.

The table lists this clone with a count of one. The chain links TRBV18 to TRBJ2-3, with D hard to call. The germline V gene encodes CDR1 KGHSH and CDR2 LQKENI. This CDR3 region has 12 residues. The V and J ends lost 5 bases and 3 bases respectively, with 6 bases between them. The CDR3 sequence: CASSSITDTQYF. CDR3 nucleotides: TGTGCCAGCTCATCAATTACAGATACGCAGTATTTT.

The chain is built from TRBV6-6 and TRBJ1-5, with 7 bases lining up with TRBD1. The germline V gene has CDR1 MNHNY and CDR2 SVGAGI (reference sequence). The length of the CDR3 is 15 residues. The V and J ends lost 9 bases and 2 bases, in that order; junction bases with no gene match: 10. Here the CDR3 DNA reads TGTGCCAGTCGATTCGGACAGGAACGCAATCAGCCCCAGCATTTT. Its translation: CASRFGQERNQPQHF.

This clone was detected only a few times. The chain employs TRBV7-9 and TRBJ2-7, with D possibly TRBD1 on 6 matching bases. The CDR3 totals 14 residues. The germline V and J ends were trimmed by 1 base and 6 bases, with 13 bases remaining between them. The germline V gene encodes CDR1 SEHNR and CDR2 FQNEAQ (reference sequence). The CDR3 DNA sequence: TGTGCCAGCAGCTTAGAGATCAGGGGCGCCGAGCAGTACTTC. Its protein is CASSLEIRGAEQYF.

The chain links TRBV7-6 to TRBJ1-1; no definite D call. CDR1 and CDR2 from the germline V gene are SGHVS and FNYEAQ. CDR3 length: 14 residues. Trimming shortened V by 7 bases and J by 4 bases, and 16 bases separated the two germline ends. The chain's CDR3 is CASTLKGSGTEAFF. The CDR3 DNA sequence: TGTGCCAGCACCCTCAAGGGCTCGGGCACTGAAGCTTTCTTT. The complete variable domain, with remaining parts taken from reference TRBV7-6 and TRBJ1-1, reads GAGVSQSPRYKVTKRGQDVALRCDPISGHVSLYWYRQALGQGPEFLTYFNYEAQQDKSGLPNDRFSAERPEGSISTLTIQRTEQRDSAMYRCASTLKGSGTEAFFGQGTRLTVV.

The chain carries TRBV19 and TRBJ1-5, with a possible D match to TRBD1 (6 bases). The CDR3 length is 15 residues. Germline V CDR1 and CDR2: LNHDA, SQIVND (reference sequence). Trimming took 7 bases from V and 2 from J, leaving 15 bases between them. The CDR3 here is CASIARGDGNQPQHF. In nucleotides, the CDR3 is TGTGCCAGTATCGCCAGGGGTGATGGCAATCAGCCCCAGCATTTT.

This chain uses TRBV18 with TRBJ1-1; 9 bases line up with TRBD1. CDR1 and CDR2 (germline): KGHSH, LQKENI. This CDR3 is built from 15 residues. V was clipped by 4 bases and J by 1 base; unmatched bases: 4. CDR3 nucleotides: TGTGCCAGCTCACGCGAGGGACAGGGGAACACTGAAGCTTTCTTT. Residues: CASSREGQGNTEAFF.

The CDR3 protein is CASSSEVYNEQFF. In DNA, the CDR3 is TGTGCCAGCAGCTCCGAGGTCTACAATGAGCAGTTCTTC. V usage is TRBV14 and J usage is TRBJ2-1; D unclear. V gave up 5 bases and J gave up 3 bases, with 8 bases separating them. The CDR3 runs to 13 residues. Germline CDR1 and CDR2: SGHDN and FVKESK.

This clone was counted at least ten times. The CDR3 sequence is CASSPLDRWVNTEAFF. The CDR3 DNA reads as TGTGCCAGCAGTCCGTTGGACAGATGGGTAAACACTGAAGCTTTCTTT. The chain couples TRBV25-1 to TRBJ1-1, with D perhaps TRBD1 (6 bases). In germline, CDR1 is MGHDK, CDR2 SYGVNS. The CDR3 has 16 residues. V lost 5 bases and J 2 bases, leaving 18 bases between the germline ends.

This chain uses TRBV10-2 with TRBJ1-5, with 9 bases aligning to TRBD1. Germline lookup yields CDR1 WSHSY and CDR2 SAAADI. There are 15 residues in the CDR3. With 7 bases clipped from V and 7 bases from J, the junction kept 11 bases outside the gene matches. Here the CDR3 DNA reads TGCGCCAGCACCCCCGGGGGACAGGGATCACAGCCCCAGCATTTT. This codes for CASTPGGQGSQPQHF.